What follows describes a single T cell receptor (beta chain). Its antigen is unknown. A roughly 120-subject validation cohort, separate from the approximately 610-subject first cohort, supplied the donors. This sample is part of a study of cytomegalovirus exposure and HLA in healthy donors. Broader study findings: The tendency of first-cohort TCR clusters to co-occur in the 130 or so validation repertoires was identified by a subsequent analysis.

Libraries were prepared by immunoSEQ multiplex PCR; TCRdb keeps only in-frame clonotypes and omits some of them. The table includes tens of thousands of clones, about nine tenths detected once. V lost 5 bases and J lost 8, with 16 bases in between. This CDR3 contains 13 residues. Germline-derived CDR1 and CDR2 are SGHNT and YENEEA. The chain joins TRBV11-3 to TRBJ2-7, with D maybe TRBD2 (5 bases). This TCR was sampled from a man aged 25 to 40 in good health and CMV-seronegative. The sample was PBMCs. This chain's CDR3 is CASSPSNRNQQYF. The CDR3 region has the DNA TGTGCCAGCAGCCCTAGCAACCGAAATCAGCAGTACTTC.